This T cell receptor beta chain was sequenced in a study of blood T cell repertoires in COVID-19 (dated by TCRdb to the early 2020s). For the study in its entirety: The collaborator samples originated in the United States, Italy and Spain and spanned the acute and convalescent phases of COVID-19. The repertoires were released in a freely available public database intended as a resource for research on the immune response to SARS-CoV-2. Sample metadata almost always included a de-identified subject ID, COVID-19 status, age in years and sex. The material from the prospective study consisted of cDNA or gDNA derived from T cells, B-cell-depleted T cells, or PBMCs. Where available, HLA class I and class II types were obtained from metadata supplied by the sample provider rather than from assay-based typing. Subjects who had been exposed to COVID-19, were actively infected with it, or had recovered from it provided the deeply sampled blood TCRbeta repertoires that made up the dataset. Samples came from the ongoing ImmuneRACE study (first 160 participants) plus 1,254 subjects from 6 global collaborators. Summary of the overall study and its limitations: The quantity of clinical and demographic metadata differed by source and by participant and was supplied without curation.

The CDR3 holds 15 amino acids from the cysteine to the phenylalanine. Just CDR3 DNA is preserved here, 45 bases in frame from base 1. CDR1 and CDR2, per the germline V gene, are SGHVS and FNYEAQ. V is cut back by 2 bases and J by 4 bases, with 7 bases in the junction unmatched. This clone showed up just a few times. Its target antigen remains unknown. One base away there is no much larger clone; base qualities are not given. A second Seattle source provided samples from volunteer blood donors who had recovered from COVID-19. The collaborating institutions used their own protocols to collect whole blood in K2EDTA tubes. For TCRbeta analysis, collaborator samples were shipped as frozen whole blood, as isolated PBMCs, or as DNA extracted from either sample type. TCRbeta CDR3 regions were amplified from genomic DNA using the immunoSEQ Assay, a bias-controlled multiplex PCR. Under the source paper's analysis protocol: The number of nucleated cells in each sample was estimated from the amplification of reference gene primers within the assay. Sequence reads were collapsed and filtered to measure the absolute abundance of every unique TCRbeta CDR3 rearrangement. For each sample, productive Simpson clonality was calculated as the square root of Simpson's diversity index over productive rearrangements. This is the immuneACCESS table as TCRdb keeps it, with only in-frame sequences that have V and J called. A part of the clones is gone; compared with another copy, unresolved V genes explain less than half, and the rest is unexplained. That table supplies the V and J calls and clone size; D and trimming were determined from the DNA. This sample lists 250,000 to 300,000 clones; around 90% were detected once. The ten top clones hold 2.2% of the sample.

Sample: peripheral blood. The clonotype was recovered from a woman aged 45-65 years who had recovered from COVID-19. The chain couples TRBV7-6 to TRBJ2-5; a stretch of 7 junction bases matches TRBD2. The bases are TGTGCCAGCAGCTTATGGGGGGGAATTGGAGAGACCCAGTACTTC. Its protein product is CASSLWGGIGETQYF.